This entry lists 20 T cell receptor beta chains sequenced from one sample in a study of blood T cell repertoires in COVID-19. Assay used: immunoSEQ multiplex PCR; TCRdb lists only in-frame clones, some missing. The sample carries 490,000 or so clones, roughly nine tenths recorded once. Sequencing was carried out using PBMCs or T cells enriched from blood (not recorded which). The source of these receptors is a woman aged 55-69 years who had recovered from COVID-19.

V is TRBV27 and J is TRBJ1-1; tentative D call: TRBD1 (6 bases). Between the trimmed V and J ends, which lost 6 bases and 7 bases, there was a span of 15 bases. The CDR3 is made up of 13 amino acids. Germline CDR1 reads MNHEY; CDR2 reads SMNVEV (reference sequence). CDR3 DNA: TGTGCCAGCAGCTCCGGGACATCTAGTGAAGCTTTCTTT. This translates into CASSSGTSSEAFF.

This clone has a single count. This sequence joins TRBV24-1 and TRBJ1-2; a weak D match, TRBD1 (6 bases). From germline, CDR1 is KGHDR and CDR2 SFDVKD. This CDR3 comprises 12 residues. V was clipped by 4 bases and J by 10 bases, with 12 bases between them. CDR3 protein: CATSDRDNHYTF. The CDR3 nucleotides read TGTGCCACCAGTGACCGGGACAACCACTACACCTTC.

The J gene is TRBJ2-2, the V gene TRBV4-2; TRBD2 matches 8 bases. J was trimmed by 6 bases and V by 3 bases; bases with no gene match: 3. This CDR3 has 14 amino acids. CDR1 and CDR2 (germline): LGHNA, YNFKEQ. The CDR3 nucleotides are TGTGCCAGCAGCCACGGGGGGGAGTCCGGGGAGCTGTTTTTT. Amino acid sequence: CASSHGGESGELFF.

The J gene is TRBJ1-1, the V gene TRBV3-1 (or the pseudogene TRBV3-2), with TRBD1 matching over 7 bases. J gave up 7 bases and V 4 bases, and 3 bases lay outside the gene matches. Germline assignment: CDR1 LGHDT and CDR2 YNNKEL (reference sequence). This CDR3 has 12 residues. CDR3 in DNA: TGTGCCAGCAGCCCCACAGGGGATGAAGCTTTCTTT. Translated: CASSPTGDEAFF.

V and J are TRBV2 and TRBJ2-1; tentatively, D is TRBD1 (5 bases). Per the germline V gene, CDR1 is SNHLY and CDR2 is FYNNEI. The V gene lost 4 bases and the J gene lost 3 bases, with 10 bases spanning the gap. The CDR3 has 14 amino acids. The CDR3 nucleotides read TGTGCCAGCAGTGCACGACAGATCTACAATGAGCAGTTCTTC. Amino acid sequence: CASSARQIYNEQFF.

The CDR3 spells CASSPPGSGDTQYF. CDR3 DNA sequence: TGTGCCAGCTCACCGCCAGGGTCCGGAGATACGCAGTATTTT. V gene TRBV18 combines with J gene TRBJ2-3, with D maybe TRBD1 (5 bases). V shed 3 bases and J shed 5 bases, with 12 bases lying between them. CDR1 and CDR2 from the germline V gene are KGHSH and LQKENI. CDR3 length: 14 residues. Full variable domain (missing parts from reference TRBV18 and TRBJ2-3): NAGVMQNPRHLVRRRGQEARLRCSPMKGHSHVYWYRQLPEEGLKFMVYLQKENIIDESGMPKERFSAEFPKEGPSILRIQQVVRGDSAAYFCASSPPGSGDTQYFGPGTRLTVL.

V usage is TRBV2 and J usage is TRBJ2-5, with 8 bases lining up with TRBD1. The CDR3 contains 15 residues. Trimming removed 3 bases from V and 3 bases from J; junction bases left unmatched: 6. Per germline, CDR1 SNHLY and CDR2 FYNNEI. CDR3 DNA sequence: TGTGCCAGCAGTGAGGGCAGGGGGCTTAAAGAGACCCAGTACTTC. Protein product: CASSEGRGLKETQYF. The full variable domain, rest sourced from reference TRBV2 and TRBJ2-5, is EPEVTQTPSHQVTQMGQEVILRCVPISNHLYFYWYRQILGQKVEFLVSFYNNEISEKSEIFDDQFSVERPDGSNFTLKIRSTKLEDSAMYFCASSEGRGLKETQYFGPGTRLLVL.

The chain uses TRBV7-6 and TRBJ2-3, with TRBD1 matching over 8 bases. The CDR3 covers 16 residues. V was pared by 2 bases and J by 0 bases, with 4 bases of the junction left unmatched. Per germline, CDR1 SGHVS and CDR2 FNYEAQ. This CDR3 reads CASSLQGALSTDTQYF. The CDR3 DNA follows: TGTGCCAGCAGCTTACAGGGGGCACTAAGCACAGATACGCAGTATTTT. The entire variable domain, with the rest obtained from reference TRBV7-6 and TRBJ2-3, is as follows: GAGVSQSPRYKVTKRGQDVALRCDPISGHVSLYWYRQALGQGPEFLTYFNYEAQQDKSGLPNDRFSAERPEGSISTLTIQRTEQRDSAMYRCASSLQGALSTDTQYFGPGTRLTVL.

In its sample, this clone was seen a few times. The chain recombines TRBV27 with TRBJ1-4, with TRBD1 matching over 8 bases. The length of the CDR3 is 14 residues. CDR1 MNHEY and CDR2 SMNVEV come from the germline V gene (reference sequence). J lost 8 bases, V lost 6 bases, and 8 bases had no gene match. CDR3: CASRDRGLREKLFF. For the CDR3, the DNA is TGTGCCAGCAGAGACAGGGGTTTGAGGGAAAAACTGTTTTTT.

The chain recombines TRBV4-1 with TRBJ2-5; D perhaps matches TRBD2 (7 bases). Trimming left V 6 bases short and J 4 bases short, with 21 bases between. The CDR3 loop spans 16 amino acids. Germline assignment: CDR1 MGHRA and CDR2 YSYEKL. The chain's CDR3 is CASRRREGGPSETQYF. DNA of the CDR3: TGCGCCAGCAGACGCCGTGAGGGGGGGCCATCAGAGACCCAGTACTTC.

The chain recombines TRBV6-4 with TRBJ2-7; TRBD2 agrees at 8 bases. The V gene's germline CDR1 is MRHNA and CDR2 SNTAGT. CDR3 length: 15 amino acids. The V and J ends lost 2 bases and 9 bases, in that order; junction bases with no gene match: 12. The CDR3 sequence is CASSDGIGGALWQYV. The CDR3 DNA sequence: TGTGCCAGCAGTGACGGTATCGGGGGGGCCTTGTGGCAGTACGTC.

The gene calls are TRBV15 and TRBJ1-1; 10 nucleotides match TRBD1. V lost 3 bases and J lost 1; bases outside the gene matches: 2. Germline CDR1 and CDR2: LNHNV and YYDKDF (reference sequence). The CDR3 loop spans 15 amino acids. The CDR3 nucleotides are TGTGCCACCAGCAGGACAGGGGGCGCGAACACTGAAGCTTTCTTT. Its protein is CATSRTGGANTEAFF.

This chain joins TRBV6-2 or TRBV6-3 and TRBJ2-7, with 10 bases lining up with TRBD2. CDR3 length: 14 residues. Unmatched junction bases numbered 5, after V lost 6 bases and J lost 3 bases. CDR1 is MNHEY, CDR2 SVGEGT, per germline. CDR3 in amino acids: CASSQAGGIYEQYF. CDR3 nucleotide sequence: TGTGCCAGCAGCCAAGCGGGGGGGATCTACGAGCAGTACTTC.

This clone was seen only a few times. The rearrangement links TRBV5-1 to TRBJ1-1, with 11 bases matching TRBD1. J lost 4 bases, V lost 5 bases, and 10 bases had no gene match. The CDR3 covers 16 residues. CDR1 is SGHRS, CDR2 YFSETQ, per germline. CDR3 nucleotides: TGCGCCAGCAGGGTCGGTCCCGGGACAGGGGGCACTGAAGCTTTCTTT. Its protein product is CASRVGPGTGGTEAFF.

The chain couples TRBV10-2 to TRBJ2-4, with no clear D. Germline CDR1 is WSHSY and CDR2 is SAAADI. CDR3 length: 17 residues. The V gene lost 0 bases and the J gene lost 2 bases, with 14 bases spanning the gap. CDR3 coding DNA: TGCGCCAGCAGTGAGTCGAAACTAAGCGTCCCCAAAAACATTCAGTACTTC. This codes for CASSESKLSVPKNIQYF.

The chain employs TRBV14 and TRBJ2-1; D remains unclear. V shed 2 bases and J shed 10 bases, with 6 bases lying between them. The germline CDR1 and CDR2 sequences are SGHDN and FVKESK. This CDR3 has 11 residues. This CDR3 reads CASSQLREQFF. The CDR3 DNA follows: TGTGCCAGCAGCCAACTGAGGGAGCAGTTCTTC.

This chain links TRBV13 with TRBJ1-3; tentatively, D is TRBD1 (5 bases). CDR3 size: 16 residues. Trimming removed 2 bases at V and 0 bases at J, with 11 bases between. Germline-derived CDR1 and CDR2 are PRHDT and FYEKMQ (reference sequence). CDR3 residues: CASSLRGGISGNTIYF. The CDR3 DNA sequence: TGTGCCAGCAGCTTAAGGGGAGGGATCTCTGGAAACACCATATATTTT.

The chain couples TRBV11-3 to TRBJ2-1; D might be TRBD2 (5 bases). The germline V gene has CDR1 SGHNT and CDR2 YENEEA. The CDR3 is 14 amino acids. V was trimmed by 4 bases and J by 7 bases, leaving 14 bases between them. The CDR3 spells CASSYEMRANEQFF. The DNA of the CDR3 is TGTGCCAGCAGCTATGAGATGAGGGCAAATGAGCAGTTCTTC. The complete variable domain, with remaining parts taken from reference TRBV11-3 and TRBJ2-1, reads EAGVVQSPRYKIIEKKQPVAFWCNPISGHNTLYWYLQNLGQGPELLIRYENEEAVDDSQLPKDRFSAERLKGVDSTLKIQPAELGDSAVYLCASSYEMRANEQFFGPGTRLTVL.

The CDR3 region is CASSPSRDRGHGTEAFF. CDR3 coding DNA: TGTGCCAGCAGCCCAAGCCGGGACAGGGGGCACGGCACTGAAGCTTTCTTT. The chain combines TRBV7-9 with TRBJ1-1, with TRBD1 matching 12 bases. Trimming removed 5 bases from V and 4 bases from J; junction bases left unmatched: 11. This CDR3 contains 17 residues. From germline, CDR1 is SEHNR and CDR2 FQNEAQ (reference sequence).

The gene calls are TRBV27 and TRBJ1-5; D is possibly TRBD1 (5 bases). The germline V gene encodes CDR1 MNHEY and CDR2 SMNVEV (reference sequence). There are 13 residues in the CDR3. The V end lost 8 bases, the J end lost 0 bases, and 8 bases lay between the germline ends. The CDR3 protein is CASGGNSNQPQHF. DNA of the CDR3: TGTGCCAGCGGGGGGAATAGCAATCAGCCCCAGCATTTT.